The 9 T cell receptor beta chains presented below share a single source sample, sequenced in a study of T cells expressing NK-cell markers. For each CDR3 protein, TCRdb gives one entry from its re-call of the 5' RACE reads, without DNA. This repertoire includes about 260,000 distinct CDR3 sequences. Sequencing input: blood T cells: a sorted CD56 or NKG2C T cell subset, CD4+ or CD8+ T cells, or bulk PBMC T cells (not recorded which). Receptors were obtained from a man aged 18 to 35 in good health.

The V call is TRBV10-3, the J call TRBJ2-7; TCRdb selects TRBD2, and the lack of DNA leaves this call unchecked. Looked up from germline, CDR1 is ENHRY and CDR2 is SYGVKD. This CDR3 contains 16 residues. The CDR3 here is CAISDSRLAKTSEQYF.

The chain combines TRBV12-3 or TRBV12-4 with TRBJ2-5; TCRdb outputs TRBD1, but without DNA this stays unchecked. There are 17 residues in the CDR3. This CDR3 is CASSSGQSGGRWETQYF.

This chain joins TRBV7-2 and TRBJ2-1. Germline lookup yields CDR1 SGHTA and CDR2 FQGNSA. The CDR3 is 15 amino acids. The CDR3 protein is CASSLVRVGGDEQFF.

V is TRBV30 and J is TRBJ2-1; the TCRdb call, TRBD2, lacks DNA for checking. CDR3 length equals 14 residues. Germline loops: CDR1 GTSNPN, CDR2 SVGIG (reference sequence). CDR3 loop: CACTRLLAGNEQFF.

The chain carries TRBV11-2 and TRBJ2-7; TCRdb's D call, TRBD2, is unchecked because there is no DNA. The CDR3 runs 14 residues. Germline assignment: CDR1 SGHAT and CDR2 FQNNGV. CDR3 residues: CASSRTSGRYEQYF.

J is TRBJ1-5 and V is TRBV12-3 or TRBV12-4; TCRdb's D gene call, TRBD1, goes unchecked for lack of DNA. The CDR3 is 14 residues long. The CDR3 reads CASTAGTVNQPQHF.

The chain uses TRBV7-2 and TRBJ1-1; TCRdb lists TRBD1, though no DNA is available to test this call. The CDR3 totals 14 residues. Germline CDR1 and CDR2: SGHTA and FQGNSA. The CDR3 sequence: CASSQIPGGTEAFF.

The rearrangement uses TRBV7-2 and TRBJ2-7. The CDR3 is 14 amino acids. Germline-derived CDR1 and CDR2 are SGHTA and FQGNSA. The CDR3 region is CASSLARSSYEQYF.

The rearrangement links TRBV5-1 to TRBJ2-1; TCRdb designates TRBD2, a call that cannot be tested without DNA. Per the germline V gene, CDR1 is SGHRS and CDR2 is YFSETQ. There are 12 residues in the CDR3. CDR3: CASSSSGRGKFF.